Presented here are 20 T cell receptor beta chains from one specimen sequenced in a study of cytomegalovirus exposure and HLA in healthy donors. The PCR contained 60 Vbeta and 13 Jbeta primers. The assay was immunoSEQ multiplex PCR, and TCRdb's table has in-frame clones only and misses some. The repertoire holds fewer than 120,000 clones, approximately 80% seen once, with about 6.8% in the top ten. Sample: PBMCs. These receptor sequences come from a man between 25 and 39 years old in good health and CMV-seropositive.

V usage is TRBV6-1 and J usage is TRBJ2-3, with D possibly being TRBD2 (5 bases). Trimming shortened V by 1 base and J by 3 bases, and 14 bases separated the two germline ends. The V gene's germline CDR1 is MNHNS and CDR2 SASEGT. The CDR3 consists of 16 residues. The CDR3 region has the DNA TGTGCCAGCAGTGAAGTGTGGGTATCGGGGACAGATACGCAGTATTTT. Residues: CASSEVWVSGTDTQYF.

J is TRBJ2-3 and V is TRBV11-2, with 14 bases lining up with TRBD2. CDR1 is SGHAT and CDR2 is FQNNGV in the germline V gene. After removal of 3 bases from V and 4 bases from J, the junction contained 0 bases not matched to a gene. The CDR3 length is 15 residues. CDR3: CASSLTSGGADTQYF. The CDR3 nucleotides read TGTGCCAGCAGCTTGACTAGCGGGGGGGCAGATACGCAGTATTTT.

V gene TRBV9 combines with J gene TRBJ2-1; 7 bases map to TRBD1. Germline CDR1 and CDR2: SGDLS and YYNGEE. The CDR3 extends over 17 amino acids. With V trimmed by 3 bases and J by 8 bases, 17 bases remained unmatched. The chain's CDR3 is CASSAPRDRLLKDEQFF. In nucleotides, the CDR3 is TGTGCCAGCAGCGCGCCGAGGGACAGACTCTTGAAAGATGAGCAGTTCTTC.

V usage is TRBV5-6 and J usage is TRBJ2-5; weak D call: TRBD1 (5 bases). The CDR3 contains 15 residues. Germline loops: CDR1 SGHDT, CDR2 YYEEEE. V lost 4 bases and J 1 base, leaving 14 bases between the germline ends. This CDR3 reads CASSAQSGAQETQYF. The CDR3 DNA sequence: TGTGCCAGCAGCGCCCAATCTGGGGCCCAAGAGACCCAGTACTTC. Drawing the rest from reference TRBV5-6 and TRBJ2-5, the complete variable domain is DAGVTQSPTHLIKTRGQQVTLRCSPKSGHDTVSWYQQALGQGPQFIFQYYEEEERQRGNFPDRFSGHQFPNYSSELNVNALLLGDSALYLCASSAQSGAQETQYFGPGTRLLVL.

The chain uses TRBV27 and TRBJ2-2; tentatively, D is TRBD1 (7 bases). Germline V lookup: CDR1 MNHEY, CDR2 SMNVEV (reference sequence). Trimming removed 3 bases at V and 4 bases at J, with 18 bases between. This CDR3 has 17 residues. The CDR3 DNA follows: TGTGCCAGCAGTTTCAACCCCGGACAGGAGGGCACCGGGGAGCTGTTTTTT. Its protein is CASSFNPGQEGTGELFF.

The CDR3 reads CASSRGQWKFEAFF. The CDR3 region has the DNA TGTGCCAGCAGCCGCGGACAGTGGAAATTTGAAGCTTTCTTT. This chain connects TRBV7-3 to TRBJ1-1, with a possible D match to TRBD1 (6 bases). Germline V lookup: CDR1 SGHTA, CDR2 FQGTGA. The CDR3 loop spans 14 amino acids. Trimming took 5 bases from V and 7 from J, leaving 17 bases between them.

The V and J genes are TRBV2 and TRBJ2-3; TRBD2 matches 11 bases. This CDR3 region has 15 residues. Per the germline V gene, CDR1 is SNHLY and CDR2 is FYNNEI. Trimming cost V 6 bases and J 4 bases; bases outside gene matches: 6. The CDR3 DNA sequence: TGTGCCAGCAGATTAGCGGGGGGGCGGGCAGATACGCAGTATTTT. Its translation is CASRLAGGRADTQYF.

On this clone itself: This sample also contains other DNA sequences that code for the same CDR3. The J gene is TRBJ2-1, the V gene TRBV6-4; TRBD2 matches at 11 bases. The germline gives CDR1 MRHNA, CDR2 SNTAGT. V was pared by 0 bases and J by 4 bases, with 2 bases of the junction left unmatched. The CDR3 length is 16 residues. The chain's CDR3 is CASSDSASGGYNEQFF. CDR3 nucleotides: TGTGCCAGCAGTGACTCGGCTAGCGGGGGGTACAATGAGCAGTTCTTC.

This clone was seen only once. The chain combines TRBV7-2 with TRBJ2-3; 10 positions agree with TRBD2. Looked up from germline, CDR1 is SGHTA and CDR2 is FQGNSA. The junction had 6 bases not matched to a gene; V was cut back by 5 bases and J by 4 bases. The CDR3 has 15 amino acids. CDR3 nucleotide sequence: TGTGCCAGCAGCGGGGGACTAGCGTATCCAGATACGCAGTATTTT. The encoded protein is CASSGGLAYPDTQYF.

The V gene is TRBV7-8, the J gene TRBJ2-7, with a tentative D call TRBD1 (5 bases). CDR1 is SGHVS, CDR2 FQNEAQ, per germline. Deletions cut 5 bases from V and 6 bases from J, with 14 bases between. The CDR3 totals 13 residues. The CDR3 DNA follows: TGTGCCAGCAGCCACCCAGGGTTTTCCGAGCAGTACTTC. As protein: CASSHPGFSEQYF.

The V call is TRBV5-5, the J call TRBJ1-6; TRBD1 aligns across 7 bases. The J segment lost 7 bases and the V segment lost 5 bases, leaving 9 bases of the junction unmatched. Germline V gene lookup returns CDR1 SGHKS and CDR2 YYEKEE (reference sequence). There are 15 residues in the CDR3. Here the CDR3 reads CASRGGDRVNSPLHF. The DNA of the CDR3 is TGTGCCAGCAGGGGGGGTGACAGGGTAAATTCACCCCTCCACTTT. The full variable domain, in which reference TRBV5-5 and TRBJ1-6 provide the parts outside the CDR3, is DAGVTQSPTHLIKTRGQQVTLRCSPISGHKSVSWYQQVLGQGPQFIFQYYEKEERGRGNFPDRFSARQFPNYSSELNVNALLLGDSALYLCASRGGDRVNSPLHFGNGTRLTVT.

The rearrangement joins TRBV4-2 to TRBJ2-5; 8 nucleotides match TRBD2. The CDR3 contains 17 residues. Trimming took 0 bases from V and 1 from J; bases not matched to a gene: 7. Germline loops: CDR1 LGHNA, CDR2 YNFKEQ. CDR3 nucleotides: TGTGCCAGCAGCCAAGATCACAAGCGGGGGTTCCAAGAGACCCAGTACTTC. Protein sequence: CASSQDHKRGFQETQYF.

This clone was counted a single time. The rearrangement uses TRBV7-2 and TRBJ2-5; 9 bases are a match to TRBD1. With V trimmed by 5 bases and J by 5 bases, 12 bases remained unmatched. This CDR3 contains 16 residues. Germline-derived CDR1 and CDR2 are SGHTA and FQGNSA. The CDR3 is CASSLRGNTGGETQYF. CDR3 nucleotide sequence: TGTGCCAGCAGCCTTAGGGGTAATACAGGGGGCGAGACCCAGTACTTC.

This chain links TRBV10-2 with TRBJ1-2; 8 bases are a match to TRBD1. Looked up from germline, CDR1 is WSHSY and CDR2 is SAAADI. This CDR3 comprises 13 residues. V lost 6 bases and J lost 4; bases outside the gene matches: 4. The CDR3 sequence: CASSGQGLYGYTF. CDR3 bases: TGCGCCAGCAGCGGACAGGGCCTCTATGGCTACACCTTC.

The chain carries TRBV9 and TRBJ1-2; possibly TRBD1 for D (5 bases). Germline V gene lookup returns CDR1 SGDLS and CDR2 YYNGEE. This CDR3 has 15 residues. V lost 1 base to trimming and J lost 0 bases, with 10 bases between them. Here the CDR3 reads CASSVMAGPNYGYTF. The DNA for the CDR3 is TGTGCCAGCAGCGTAATGGCAGGGCCTAACTATGGCTACACCTTC.

The rearrangement joins TRBV4-2 to TRBJ2-7; 7 bases match TRBD1. Losses at the gene ends were 3 bases for V and 2 bases for J; bases not matched to a gene: 7. This CDR3 is built from 15 residues. Germline CDR1 LGHNA, CDR2 YNFKEQ. Written as DNA, the CDR3 is TGTGCCAGCAGCCAGAGGACAGGCTTCACCTACGAGCAGTACTTC. Amino acid sequence: CASSQRTGFTYEQYF.

This chain connects TRBV7-9 to TRBJ2-2; 8 bases line up with TRBD2. V lost 1 base, J lost 3 bases, and 10 bases stayed unmatched. Germline CDR1 reads SEHNR; CDR2 reads FQNEAQ (reference sequence). The CDR3 has 18 residues. CDR3 protein: CASSLVPWEAGDTGELFF. DNA for the CDR3: TGTGCCAGCAGCTTAGTCCCTTGGGAAGCGGGGGACACCGGGGAGCTGTTTTTT.

The V gene is TRBV4-1, the J gene TRBJ2-7; 7 nucleotides line up with TRBD1. CDR1 and CDR2 from the germline V gene are MGHRA and YSYEKL. V shed 0 bases and J 0 bases; nucleotides not matched to a gene: 8. The CDR3 extends over 17 amino acids. CDR3 residues: CASSQDLAGGGSYEQYF. CDR3 nucleotides: TGCGCCAGCAGCCAAGATTTGGCAGGGGGTGGCTCCTACGAGCAGTACTTC.

The table lists this clone with a count of one. The chain combines TRBV11-1 with TRBJ2-2; 7 nucleotides align to TRBD2. The CDR3 extends over 16 amino acids. V was clipped by 5 bases and J by 4 bases; unmatched bases: 10. The germline gives CDR1 SGHAT, CDR2 FQDESV (reference sequence). CDR3 nucleotides: TGTGCCAGCAGCCCAATCCCGGGACTAATCACCGGGGAGCTGTTTTTT. Protein product: CASSPIPGLITGELFF.

J is TRBJ2-5 and V is TRBV5-5; perhaps TRBD2 as D (5 bases). Trimming removed 4 bases from V and 4 bases from J, with 5 bases in between. There are 11 residues in the CDR3. The germline gives CDR1 SGHKS, CDR2 YYEKEE (reference sequence). Here the CDR3 reads CASSGRETQYF. CDR3 bases: TGTGCCAGCAGCGGGAGAGAGACCCAGTACTTC.